Below, 15 T cell receptor beta chains from the same sample are listed, as sequenced in a study of cytomegalovirus exposure and HLA in healthy donors. Researchers ran the PCR with 60 Vbeta and 13 Jbeta primers. The repertoire was sequenced with immunoSEQ multiplex PCR; TCRdb's copy has only in-frame clones and lacks some. The sample lists about 150,000 clones; around 78% were seen once. The sequenced sample consisted of PBMCs. Receptors originate from a middle-aged man in good health and CMV-seronegative.

This clone was seen only a few times. The chain employs TRBV7-9 and TRBJ1-1, with D perhaps matching TRBD1 (6 bases). Germline assignment: CDR1 SEHNR and CDR2 FQNEAQ (reference sequence). Trimming left V 5 bases short and J 5 bases short, with 18 bases between. This CDR3 is 15 amino acids long. Here the CDR3 reads CASSRTGLVGTEAFF. DNA of the CDR3: TGTGCCAGCAGCCGCACAGGGCTAGTGGGGACTGAAGCTTTCTTT. The whole variable domain, filled in from reference TRBV7-9 and TRBJ1-1, reads DTGVSQNPRHKITKRGQNVTFRCDPISEHNRLYWYRQTLGQGPEFLTYFQNEAQLEKSRLLSDRFSAERPKGSFSTLEIQRTEQGDSAMYLCASSRTGLVGTEAFFGQGTRLTVV.

This clone was detected only once. In DNA form, the CDR3 reads TGTGCCAGCAGCCTGGGGACTTTGAACAATGAGCAGTTCTTC. It is translated as CASSLGTLNNEQFF. The genes are TRBV9 and TRBJ2-1; perhaps TRBD2 as D (6 bases). The germline CDR1 and CDR2 sequences are SGDLS and YYNGEE. CDR3 length: 14 residues. With 4 bases removed from V and 5 bases from J, the gap between germline ends came to 13 bases.

This chain connects TRBV7-9 to TRBJ2-3; 8 nucleotides align to TRBD2. The germline gives CDR1 SEHNR, CDR2 FQNEAQ (reference sequence). The CDR3 loop spans 16 amino acids. The junction had 8 bases not matched to a gene; V was cut back by 4 bases and J by 2 bases. CDR3 protein: CASSSSSGGPTDTQYF. CDR3 sequence (DNA): TGTGCCAGCAGCTCCTCGTCGGGAGGGCCCACAGATACGCAGTATTTT.

The chain has TRBV4-1 and TRBJ1-2; D is unclear. CDR1 and CDR2 (germline): MGHRA, YSYEKL. Trimming removed 1 base at V and 10 bases at J, with 16 bases between. The CDR3 spans 14 residues. Written as DNA, the CDR3 is TGCGCCAGCAGCCAAGGCGGGCTGCCTAATGACTACACCTTC. It yields the protein CASSQGGLPNDYTF.

The rearrangement uses TRBV6-1 and TRBJ1-2; 9 nucleotides line up with TRBD1. The CDR3 covers 15 residues. Germline V gives CDR1 MNHNS, CDR2 SASEGT. J was trimmed by 5 bases and V by 4 bases; bases with no gene match: 8. The CDR3 bases are TGTGCCAGCAGTGTCTCTTGGACAGGGGAGTATGGCTACACCTTC. This codes for CASSVSWTGEYGYTF.

This clone was observed a few times. This rearrangement joins TRBV11-2 to TRBJ1-2; D gene ambiguous. This CDR3 is built from 14 residues. V dropped 6 bases and J dropped 6 bases, with 17 bases sitting between them. Germline V CDR1 and CDR2: SGHAT, FQNNGV. CDR3 nucleotides: TGTGCCAGCAGGAGTTTTAAGACGGGTCATGGCTACACCTTC. Protein sequence: CASRSFKTGHGYTF.

V and J are TRBV7-2 and TRBJ1-2; D unresolved. The CDR3 runs to 15 residues. The V gene's germline CDR1 is SGHTA and CDR2 FQGNSA. Trimming left V 2 bases short and J 1 base short, with 11 bases between. The CDR3 DNA is TGTGCCAGCAGCTTATACCGAGATAGTAACTATGGCTACACCTTC. Translation gives CASSLYRDSNYGYTF.

This chain uses TRBV15 with TRBJ2-2; 7 bases match TRBD2. The germline V gene has CDR1 LNHNV and CDR2 YYDKDF (reference sequence). This CDR3 is 16 amino acids long. The J segment lost 0 bases and the V segment lost 4 bases, leaving 5 bases of the junction unmatched. The CDR3 loop is CATSTSGTPNTGELFF. The DNA for the CDR3 is TGTGCCACCAGCACCAGCGGGACCCCGAACACCGGGGAGCTGTTTTTT.

The chain joins TRBV11-3 to TRBJ2-7; 10 nucleotides agree with TRBD2. Germline V gives CDR1 SGHNT, CDR2 YENEEA. The CDR3 sequence is 13 residues long. J gave up 8 bases and V 2 bases, and 3 bases lay outside the gene matches. The CDR3 sequence is CASSLLAGEKQYF. The CDR3 DNA reads TGTGCCAGCAGCTTACTAGCGGGAGAGAAGCAGTACTTC.

This clone appeared a few times. V usage is TRBV28 and J usage is TRBJ1-5; D perhaps matches TRBD1 (6 bases). The ends were cut back, 6 bases at V and 3 bases at J, with 24 bases in the middle. The CDR3 extends over 18 amino acids. Germline V gives CDR1 MDHEN, CDR2 SYDVKM. CDR3 nucleotide sequence: TGTGCCAGCAGCATCTCTGACAAGGCCAGGGGCATCAATCAGCCCCAGCATTTT. Amino acids: CASSISDKARGINQPQHF.

The chain's CDR3 is CASSLAGANTEAFF. The CDR3 bases are TGTGCCAGCAGCTTAGCGGGGGCGAACACTGAAGCTTTCTTT. The chain combines TRBV7-3 with TRBJ1-1; D perhaps matches TRBD1 (6 bases). V lost 2 bases to trimming and J lost 1 base, with 8 bases between them. Per the germline V gene, CDR1 is SGHTA and CDR2 is FQGTGA. The CDR3 is made up of 14 amino acids.

The J gene is TRBJ2-1, the V gene TRBV30; D not certain. Looked up from germline, CDR1 is GTSNPN and CDR2 is SVGIG (reference sequence). The V end lost 4 bases, the J end lost 0 bases, and 7 bases lay between the germline ends. CDR3 size: 13 residues. CDR3 loop: CAWTNFSYNEQFF. Written as DNA, the CDR3 is TGTGCCTGGACTAATTTCTCCTACAATGAGCAGTTCTTC. Combining the CDR3 with reference TRBV30 and TRBJ2-1 gives the whole variable domain SQTIHQWPATLVQPVGSPLSLECTVEGTSNPNLYWYRQAAGRGLQLLFYSVGIGQISSEVPQNLSASRPQDRQFILSSKKLLLSDSGFYLCAWTNFSYNEQFFGPGTRLTVL.

This clone has just a few counts. The chain employs TRBV9 and TRBJ2-4; D is perhaps TRBD1 (5 bases). Per germline, CDR1 SGDLS and CDR2 YYNGEE. Trimming shortened V by 4 bases and J by 8 bases, and 22 bases separated the two germline ends. The CDR3 is made up of 16 amino acids. CDR3 loop: CASSPLPGPGADIQYF. As DNA, the CDR3 is TGTGCCAGCAGCCCGCTTCCCGGGCCTGGGGCGGACATTCAGTACTTC.

The chain has TRBV5-6 and TRBJ1-3, with unresolved D. The germline V gene encodes CDR1 SGHDT and CDR2 YYEEEE. The V and J ends lost 3 bases and 0 bases respectively, with 13 bases between them. The CDR3 has 16 residues. The CDR3 DNA sequence: TGTGCCAGCAGCTCCTTCGACGGGAGCTCTGGAAACACCATATATTTT. This translates into CASSSFDGSSGNTIYF.

The genes are TRBV14 and TRBJ2-5, with D perhaps matching TRBD2 (6 bases). V lost 1 base to trimming and J lost 4 bases, with 16 bases between them. CDR1 and CDR2 (germline): SGHDN, FVKESK. The CDR3 consists of 16 residues. This chain's CDR3 is CASSQGLTRILETQYF. CDR3 nucleotides: TGTGCCAGCAGCCAAGGTTTGACTAGAATCCTAGAGACCCAGTACTTC.